This T cell receptor (beta chain) was profiled in a study of blood T cell repertoires in COVID-19. Study-wide background: Samples taken during acute and convalescent COVID-19 were collected in the United States, Italy and Spain. Sources were T cells, B-cell-depleted T cells, or PBMCs; the material itself was cDNA or gDNA.

Enrolled during active infection, Seattle patients were then followed longitudinally. CDR3 size: 16 residues. V gave up 2 bases and J gave up 10 bases; unmatched junction bases: 12. The germline CDR1 and CDR2 sequences are SGHTA and FQGTGA. Only in-frame clones appear in the TCRdb table, and some are missing; sequencing was by immunoSEQ multiplex PCR. The table has about 300,000 clones, 90% seen once. The V and J genes are TRBV7-3 and TRBJ2-1; 9 nucleotides line up with TRBD2. The receptor was derived from a young woman with COVID-19, enrolled during active disease. The sequenced material came from peripheral blood. The CDR3 DNA follows: TGTGCCAGCAGCTTACCTGGATTAGCGGGGGCCTTAGAGCAGTTCTTC. This translates into CASSLPGLAGALEQFF.